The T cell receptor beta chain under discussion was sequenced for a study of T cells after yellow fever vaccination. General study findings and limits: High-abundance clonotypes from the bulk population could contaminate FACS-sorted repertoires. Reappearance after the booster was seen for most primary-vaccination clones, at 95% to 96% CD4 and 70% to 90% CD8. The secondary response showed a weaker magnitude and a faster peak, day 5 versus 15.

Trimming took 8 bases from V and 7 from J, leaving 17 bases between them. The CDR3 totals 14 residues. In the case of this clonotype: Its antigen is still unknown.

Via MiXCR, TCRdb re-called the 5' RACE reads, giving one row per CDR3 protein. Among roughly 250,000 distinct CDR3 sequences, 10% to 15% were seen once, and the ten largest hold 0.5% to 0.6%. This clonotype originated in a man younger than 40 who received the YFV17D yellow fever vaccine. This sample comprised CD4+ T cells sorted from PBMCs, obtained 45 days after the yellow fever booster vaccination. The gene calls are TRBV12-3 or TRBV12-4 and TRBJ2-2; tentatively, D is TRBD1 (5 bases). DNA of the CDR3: TGTGCCAGCTCCCTCCAGGGCTTAGGCGGGGAGCTGTTTTTT. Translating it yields CASSLQGLGGELFF.